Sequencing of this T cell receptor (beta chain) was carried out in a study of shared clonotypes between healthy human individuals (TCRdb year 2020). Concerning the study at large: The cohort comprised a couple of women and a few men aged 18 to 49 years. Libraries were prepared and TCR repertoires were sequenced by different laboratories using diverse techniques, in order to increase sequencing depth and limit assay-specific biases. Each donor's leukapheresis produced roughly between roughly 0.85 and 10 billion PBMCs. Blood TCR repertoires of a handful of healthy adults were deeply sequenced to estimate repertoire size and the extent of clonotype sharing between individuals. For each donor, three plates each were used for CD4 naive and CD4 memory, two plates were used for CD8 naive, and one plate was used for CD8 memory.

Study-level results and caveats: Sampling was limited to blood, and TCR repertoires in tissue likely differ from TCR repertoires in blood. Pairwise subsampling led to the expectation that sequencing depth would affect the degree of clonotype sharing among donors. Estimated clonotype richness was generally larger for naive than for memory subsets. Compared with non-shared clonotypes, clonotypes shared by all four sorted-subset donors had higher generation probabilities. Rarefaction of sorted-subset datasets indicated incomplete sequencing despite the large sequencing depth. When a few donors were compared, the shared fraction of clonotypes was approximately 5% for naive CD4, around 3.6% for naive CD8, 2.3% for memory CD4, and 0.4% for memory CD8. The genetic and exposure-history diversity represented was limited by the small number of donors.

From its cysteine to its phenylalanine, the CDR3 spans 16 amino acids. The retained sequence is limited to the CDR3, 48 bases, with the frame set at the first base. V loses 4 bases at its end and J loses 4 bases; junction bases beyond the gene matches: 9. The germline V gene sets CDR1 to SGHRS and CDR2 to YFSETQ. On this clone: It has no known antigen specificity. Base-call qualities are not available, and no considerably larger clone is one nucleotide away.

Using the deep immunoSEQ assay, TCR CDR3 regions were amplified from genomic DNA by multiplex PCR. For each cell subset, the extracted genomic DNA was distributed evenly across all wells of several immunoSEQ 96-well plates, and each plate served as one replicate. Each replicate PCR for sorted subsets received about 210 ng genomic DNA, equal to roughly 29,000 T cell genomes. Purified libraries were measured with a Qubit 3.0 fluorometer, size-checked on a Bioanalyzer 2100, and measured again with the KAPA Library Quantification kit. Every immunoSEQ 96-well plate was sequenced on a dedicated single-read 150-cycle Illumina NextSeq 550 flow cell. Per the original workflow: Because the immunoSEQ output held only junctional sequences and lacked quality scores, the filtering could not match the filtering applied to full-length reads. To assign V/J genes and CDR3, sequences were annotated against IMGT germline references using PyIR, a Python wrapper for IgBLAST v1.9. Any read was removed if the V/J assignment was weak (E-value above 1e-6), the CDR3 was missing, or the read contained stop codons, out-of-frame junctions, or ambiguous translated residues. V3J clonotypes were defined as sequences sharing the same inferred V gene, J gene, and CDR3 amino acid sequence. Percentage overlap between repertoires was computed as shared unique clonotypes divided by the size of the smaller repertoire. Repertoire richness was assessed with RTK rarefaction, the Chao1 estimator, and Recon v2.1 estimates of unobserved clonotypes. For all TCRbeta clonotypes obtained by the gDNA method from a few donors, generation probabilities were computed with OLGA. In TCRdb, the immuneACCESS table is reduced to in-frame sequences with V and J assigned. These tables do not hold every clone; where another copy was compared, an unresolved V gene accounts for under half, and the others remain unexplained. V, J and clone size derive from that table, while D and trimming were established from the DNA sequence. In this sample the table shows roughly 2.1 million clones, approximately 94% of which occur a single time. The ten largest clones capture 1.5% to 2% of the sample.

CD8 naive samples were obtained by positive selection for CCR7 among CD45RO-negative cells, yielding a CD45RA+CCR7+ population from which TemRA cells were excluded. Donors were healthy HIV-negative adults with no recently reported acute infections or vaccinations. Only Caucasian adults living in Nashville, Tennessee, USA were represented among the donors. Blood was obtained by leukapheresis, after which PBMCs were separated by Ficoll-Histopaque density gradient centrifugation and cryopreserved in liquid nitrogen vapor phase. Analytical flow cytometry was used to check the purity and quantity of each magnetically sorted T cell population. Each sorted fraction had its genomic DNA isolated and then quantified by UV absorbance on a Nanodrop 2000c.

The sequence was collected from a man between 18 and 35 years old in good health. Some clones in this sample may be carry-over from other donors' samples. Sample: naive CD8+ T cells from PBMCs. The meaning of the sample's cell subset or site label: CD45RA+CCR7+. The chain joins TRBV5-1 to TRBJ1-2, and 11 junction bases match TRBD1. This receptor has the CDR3 CASSIGQGAEGYGYTF. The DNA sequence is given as TGCGCCAGCAGCATCGGACAGGGGGCGGAAGGCTATGGCTACACCTTC.